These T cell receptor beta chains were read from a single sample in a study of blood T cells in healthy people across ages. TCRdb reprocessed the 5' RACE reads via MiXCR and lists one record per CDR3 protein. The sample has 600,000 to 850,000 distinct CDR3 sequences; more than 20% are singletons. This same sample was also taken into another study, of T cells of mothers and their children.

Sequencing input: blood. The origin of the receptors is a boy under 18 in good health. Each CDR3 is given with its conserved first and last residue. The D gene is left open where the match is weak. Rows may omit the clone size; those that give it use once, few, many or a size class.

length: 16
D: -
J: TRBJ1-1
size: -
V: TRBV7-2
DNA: TGTGCCAGCAACCCCCATGGACCCTCGATGAACACTGAAGCTTTCTTT
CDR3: CASNPHGPSMNTEAFF

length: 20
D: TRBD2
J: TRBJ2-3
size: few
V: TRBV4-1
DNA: TGCGCCAGCAGCCCGCAAGCGACAGCGGGAGCGTTCTTTGGCCGGGGTACGCAGTATTTT
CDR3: CASSPQATAGAFFGRGTQYF

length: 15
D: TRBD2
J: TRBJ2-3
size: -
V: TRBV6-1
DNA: TGTGCCAGCAGAGGGACTAGCGGAAACACAGATACGCAGTATTTT
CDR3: CASRGTSGNTDTQYF

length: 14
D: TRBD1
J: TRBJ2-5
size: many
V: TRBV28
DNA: TGTGCCAGCAGTTCGACAGGGGGCCAAGAGACCCAGTACTTC
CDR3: CASSSTGGQETQYF

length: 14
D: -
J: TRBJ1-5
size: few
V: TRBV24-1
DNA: TGTGCCACCAGTGAATCGGGAAAGAATCAGCCCCAGCATTTT
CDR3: CATSESGKNQPQHF

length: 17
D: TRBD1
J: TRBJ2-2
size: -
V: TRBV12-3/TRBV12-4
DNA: TGTGCCAGCAGTTTGCCCCCGGGACAGGGGTCCACCGGGGAGCTGTTTTTT
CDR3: CASSLPPGQGSTGELFF

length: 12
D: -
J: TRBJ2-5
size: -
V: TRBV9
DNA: TGTGCCAGCAGCGATGCAGGGGAGACCCAGTACTTC
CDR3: CASSDAGETQYF

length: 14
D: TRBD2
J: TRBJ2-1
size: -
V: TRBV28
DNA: TGTGCCATGCGGCCTAGCGGGGCCTACAATGAGCAGTTCTTC
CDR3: CAMRPSGAYNEQFF

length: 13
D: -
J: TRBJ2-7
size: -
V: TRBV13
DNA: TGTGCCAGCAGCTTATACAGGTTGAGCGAGCAGTACTTC
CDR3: CASSLYRLSEQYF

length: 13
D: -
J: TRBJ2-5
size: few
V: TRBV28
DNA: TGTGCCAGCGGTTTATACTCGGGCTTCGAGGAGTACTTC
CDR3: CASGLYSGFEEYF

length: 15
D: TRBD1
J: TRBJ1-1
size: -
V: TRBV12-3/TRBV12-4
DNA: TGTGCCAGCAGGCGACAGGGGTTAACTGACACTGAAGCTTTCTTT
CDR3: CASRRQGLTDTEAFF

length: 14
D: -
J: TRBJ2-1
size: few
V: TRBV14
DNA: TGTGCCAGCAGCCAAGATGAATGGTACAATGAGCAGTTCTTC
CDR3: CASSQDEWYNEQFF

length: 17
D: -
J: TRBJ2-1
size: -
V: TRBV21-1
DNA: TGTGCCAGGCCGAATAAATATCGTGGGATAAAAACCAATGAGCAGTTCTTC
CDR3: CARPNKYRGIKTNEQFF

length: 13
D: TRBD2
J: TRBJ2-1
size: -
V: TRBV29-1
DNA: TGCAGCGTCGGACTAGCGGGAGATGGCGAGCAGTTCTTC
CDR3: CSVGLAGDGEQFF

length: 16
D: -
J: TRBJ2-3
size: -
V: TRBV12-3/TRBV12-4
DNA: TGTGCCAGCAGTTCCCAGGCGGGTCCACTCGGGGATACGCAGTATTTT
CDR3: CASSSQAGPLGDTQYF